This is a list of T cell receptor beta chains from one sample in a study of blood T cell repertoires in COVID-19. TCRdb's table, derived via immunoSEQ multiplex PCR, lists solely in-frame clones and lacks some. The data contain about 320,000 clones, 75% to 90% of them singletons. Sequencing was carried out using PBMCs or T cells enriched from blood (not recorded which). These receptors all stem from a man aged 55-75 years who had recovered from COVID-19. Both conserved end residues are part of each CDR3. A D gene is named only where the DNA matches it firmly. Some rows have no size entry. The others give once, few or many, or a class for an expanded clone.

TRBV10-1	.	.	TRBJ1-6	CASSEDSTAPLHF	TGCGCCAGCAGTGAGGACAGCACAGCACCCCTCCACTTT
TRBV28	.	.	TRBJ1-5	CASSLAGGSNQPQHF	TGTGCCAGCAGTTTGGCAGGAGGGAGCAATCAGCCCCAGCATTTT
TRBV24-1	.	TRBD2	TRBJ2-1	CATSSDVAGELWNEQFF	TGTGCCACCAGTTCCGACGTAGCGGGAGAATTGTGGAATGAGCAGTTCTTC
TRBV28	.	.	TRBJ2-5	CASKAQDYLGETQYF	TGTGCCAGCAAGGCCCAGGACTACCTCGGAGAGACCCAGTACTTC
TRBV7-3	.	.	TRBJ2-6	CASSSQGAGIVSSGANVLTF	TGTGCCAGCAGCTCCCAGGGTGCAGGGATCGTATCCTCTGGGGCCAACGTCCTGACTTTC
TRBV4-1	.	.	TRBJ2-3	CASSQDPSAGTDTQYF	TGCGCCAGCAGCCAAGATCCTTCGGCGGGGACAGATACGCAGTATTTT
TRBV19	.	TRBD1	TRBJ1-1	CASSLQGGGTEAFF	TGTGCCAGTAGTCTCCAGGGGGGTGGCACTGAAGCTTTCTTT
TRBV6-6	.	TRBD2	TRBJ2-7	CASTRRGNGFYEQYF	TGTGCCAGCACCCGGCGGGGGAATGGGTTCTACGAGCAGTACTTC
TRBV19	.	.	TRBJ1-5	CASSIDRGLNQPQHF	TGTGCCAGTAGTATAGATAGGGGACTCAATCAGCCCCAGCATTTT
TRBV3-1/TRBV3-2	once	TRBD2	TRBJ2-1	CASSRGTSALNEQFF	TGTGCCAGCAGCCGAGGGACTAGCGCCCTGAATGAGCAGTTCTTC
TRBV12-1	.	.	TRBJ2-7	CASSLSQGKTSYEQYF	TGTGCCAGCAGCTTGTCACAGGGGAAAACCTCCTACGAGCAGTACTTC
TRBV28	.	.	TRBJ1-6	CASSPGHSYNSPLHF	TGTGCCAGCAGTCCGGGACACTCCTATAATTCACCCCTCCACTTT
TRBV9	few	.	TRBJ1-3	CASSVRGDGTGNTIYF	TGTGCCAGCAGCGTCCGAGGAGACGGCACTGGAAACACCATATATTTT
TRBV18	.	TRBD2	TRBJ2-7	CASSPAAGGPYEQYF	TGTGCCAGCTCACCCGCAGCGGGAGGGCCTTACGAGCAGTACTTC
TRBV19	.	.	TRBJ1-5	CASTQGINRRPQHF	TGTGCCAGTACCCAGGGGATCAACAGACGGCCCCAGCATTTT
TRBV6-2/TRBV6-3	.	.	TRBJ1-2	CASSYAVYGYTF	TGTGCCAGCAGTTACGCGGTCTATGGCTACACCTTC
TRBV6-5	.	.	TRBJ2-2	CASSQGGELFF	TGTGCCAGCAGCCAGGGCGGGGAGCTGTTTTTT
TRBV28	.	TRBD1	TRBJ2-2	CASSLTGGAGELFF	TGTGCCAGCAGTTTGACAGGGGGGGCCGGGGAGCTGTTTTTT
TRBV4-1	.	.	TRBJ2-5	CASSQEEGLETQYF	TGCGCCAGCAGCCAAGAGGAGGGGCTAGAGACCCAGTACTTC
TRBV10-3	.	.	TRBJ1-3	CAIKESSGNTIYF	TGTGCCATCAAAGAGAGCTCTGGAAACACCATATATTTT
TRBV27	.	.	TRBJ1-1	CASSRPQGTEAFF	TGTGCCAGCAGTCGCCCCCAGGGCACTGAAGCTTTCTTT
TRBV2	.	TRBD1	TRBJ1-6	CASSGLLTGGGNSPLHF	TGTGCCAGCAGTGGATTACTGACAGGGGGTGGTAATTCACCCCTCCACTTT
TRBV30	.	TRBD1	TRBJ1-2	CANRGQSYGYTF	TGCGCCAACAGGGGGCAATCGTATGGCTACACCTTC
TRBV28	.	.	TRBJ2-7	CASSLSGAAYEQYF	TGTGCCAGCAGTTTATCAGGGGCTGCCTACGAGCAGTACTTC
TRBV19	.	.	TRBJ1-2	CASSRQGPNYGYTF	TGTGCCAGTAGTCGGCAGGGGCCTAACTATGGCTACACCTTC
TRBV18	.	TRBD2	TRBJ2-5	CASSPSSSGSRETQYF	TGTGCCAGCTCACCATCTTCTAGCGGGAGTAGGGAGACCCAGTACTTC
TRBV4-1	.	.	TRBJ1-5	CASSQDTQAYSNQPQHF	TGCGCCAGCAGCCAAGATACCCAGGCTTATAGCAATCAGCCCCAGCATTTT